These 21 T cell receptor beta chains came from one sample sequenced in a study of cytomegalovirus exposure and HLA in healthy donors. Both 60 Vbeta primers and 13 Jbeta primers went into the PCR. TCRdb's table, derived via immunoSEQ multiplex PCR, lists solely in-frame clones and lacks some. The table has 150,000 to 200,000 clones, approximately 73% seen once. The sample taken for sequencing was PBMCs. The source of these receptors is a man aged 50-59 years in good health and CMV-seronegative.

This clone was recorded a few times. The V and J genes are TRBV6-1 and TRBJ2-7; 7 bases agree with TRBD1. Germline CDR1 and CDR2: MNHNS and SASEGT. J was trimmed by 2 bases and V by 9 bases; bases with no gene match: 7. This CDR3 spans 13 amino acids. CDR3 nucleotides: TGTGCCAGTATACAGGGGACGACCTACGAGCAGTACTTC. Its protein product is CASIQGTTYEQYF.

The J gene is TRBJ1-4, the V gene TRBV9; D ambiguous. V was shortened by 0 bases and J by 7 bases, with 7 bases between the two germline ends. Germline CDR1 reads SGDLS; CDR2 reads YYNGEE. The CDR3 spans 13 residues. The CDR3 DNA reads as TGTGCCAGCAGCGTAGTTCCGGGTGAAAAACTGTTTTTT. Its protein is CASSVVPGEKLFF. Together with reference TRBV9 and TRBJ1-4, the CDR3 gives the full variable domain: DSGVTQTPKHLITATGQRVTLRCSPRSGDLSVYWYQQSLDQGLQFLIQYYNGEERAKGNILERFSAQQFPDLHSELNLSSLELGDSALYFCASSVVPGEKLFFGSGTQLSVL.

This clone was picked up a small number of times. The chain links TRBV19 to TRBJ1-5; TRBD1 might be the D (5 bases). Germline loops: CDR1 LNHDA, CDR2 SQIVND (reference sequence). The CDR3 totals 16 residues. V was trimmed by 5 bases and J by 3 bases, leaving 17 bases between them. CDR3 nucleotides: TGTGCCAGTAGTCCCGAGGAGGGGATGAACAATCAGCCCCAGCATTTT. Its translation is CASSPEEGMNNQPQHF.

The V gene is TRBV7-2, the J gene TRBJ1-3; D remains unclear. V lost 1 base to trimming and J lost 4 bases, with 11 bases between them. The CDR3 loop spans 15 amino acids. CDR1 and CDR2 (germline): SGHTA, FQGNSA. The CDR3 protein is CASSLGLSSGNTIYF. CDR3 coding DNA: TGTGCCAGCAGCTTAGGGCTTTCGTCGGGAAACACCATATATTTT.

This chain links TRBV7-2 with TRBJ2-2; D unclear. Germline-derived CDR1 and CDR2 are SGHTA and FQGNSA. CDR3 length equals 13 residues. Between the trimmed V and J ends, which lost 1 base and 6 bases, there was a span of 6 bases. CDR3 sequence (DNA): TGTGCCAGCAGCTTAGTACAAGCCGGGGAGCTGTTTTTT. Translation: CASSLVQAGELFF.

This chain uses TRBV7-2 with TRBJ1-2; 8 bases are a match to TRBD1. Losses at the gene ends were 1 base for V and 8 bases for J; bases not matched to a gene: 6. Germline lookup yields CDR1 SGHTA and CDR2 FQGNSA. The CDR3 length is 14 residues. CDR3 sequence reads: CASSLGQGAEGYTF. The CDR3, as DNA: TGTGCCAGCAGCTTAGGCCAGGGGGCAGAGGGCTACACCTTC.

The chain combines TRBV28 with TRBJ1-1; no reliable D call. In germline, CDR1 is MDHEN, CDR2 SYDVKM. The CDR3 length is 15 residues. The V gene lost 4 bases and the J gene lost 0 bases, with 12 bases spanning the gap. The CDR3 sequence is CASSSPRLVNTEAFF. In nucleotides, the CDR3 is TGTGCCAGCAGTTCACCCAGGTTGGTGAACACTGAAGCTTTCTTT.

The CDR3 DNA is TGTGCCAGTAGGAAACCCTCAGGGGTAAACACCGGGGAGCTGTTTTTT. Protein: CASRKPSGVNTGELFF. The chain combines TRBV19 with TRBJ2-2; D may be TRBD1 (6 bases). Trimming stripped 6 bases from V and 2 bases from J, with 16 bases between. There are 16 residues in the CDR3. Germline values: CDR1 LNHDA, CDR2 SQIVND (reference sequence).

This rearrangement joins TRBV28 to TRBJ2-1; 9 nucleotides align to TRBD2. This CDR3 has 16 residues. J was trimmed by 0 bases and V by 4 bases; bases with no gene match: 4. CDR1 and CDR2 (germline): MDHEN, SYDVKM. The CDR3 spells CASSSVAGDSYNEQFF. The CDR3 DNA sequence: TGTGCCAGCAGTTCCGTAGCGGGGGACTCCTACAATGAGCAGTTCTTC.

CDR3 DNA sequence: TGTGCCAGCAGCTCCAGGGGGACCTACGAGCAGTACTTC. Residues: CASSSRGTYEQYF. The chain is built from TRBV5-4 and TRBJ2-7, with 7 bases identical to TRBD1. The CDR3 consists of 13 residues. V lost 3 bases and J lost 2; bases outside the gene matches: 2. Germline values: CDR1 SGHNT, CDR2 YYREEE (reference sequence).

V and J are TRBV4-1 and TRBJ1-1; TRBD1 matches 7 bases. Germline trimming cut 6 bases from V and 5 bases from J; bases unmatched to any gene: 9. This CDR3 comprises 14 residues. Germline loops: CDR1 MGHRA, CDR2 YSYEKL. This CDR3 reads CASRPGTESTEAFF. The DNA for the CDR3 is TGCGCCAGCAGGCCCGGGACAGAGTCAACTGAAGCTTTCTTT.

This clone was detected only a few times. The rearrangement joins TRBV2 to TRBJ1-5, with 11 positions matching TRBD1. The germline V gene has CDR1 SNHLY and CDR2 FYNNEI. Germline trimming cut 7 bases from V and 4 bases from J; bases unmatched to any gene: 9. The CDR3 has 16 amino acids. CDR3 amino acids: CASTIGQGAGNQPQHF. The CDR3 DNA follows: TGTGCCAGCACCATCGGACAGGGGGCGGGAAATCAGCCCCAGCATTTT.

The rearrangement uses TRBV10-2 and TRBJ2-5; no clear D. The ends were cut back, 7 bases at V and 5 bases at J, with 5 bases in the middle. Germline CDR1 is WSHSY and CDR2 is SAAADI. This CDR3 has 10 residues. CDR3 nucleotide sequence: TGCGCCAGCAAGAGGGAGACCCAGTACTTC. Its translation is CASKRETQYF.

V is TRBV19 and J is TRBJ2-7; 7 bases align to TRBD1. V was clipped by 5 bases and J by 3 bases; unmatched bases: 13. CDR3 length equals 16 residues. CDR1 is LNHDA and CDR2 is SQIVND in the germline V gene (reference sequence). CDR3 DNA: TGTGCCAGTAGTTCTCGGACAGGTCGGCTTGGCTACGAGCAGTACTTC. Translation gives CASSSRTGRLGYEQYF.

On this clone itself: Other DNA sequences in this sample translate to the same CDR3. The V and J genes are TRBV28 and TRBJ1-2; D perhaps matches TRBD1 (6 bases). Trimming cost V 2 bases and J 8 bases, with 9 bases left between them. The CDR3 has 12 residues. Germline-derived CDR1 and CDR2 are MDHEN and SYDVKM. This CDR3 reads CASSLRQGGYTF. The DNA for the CDR3 is TGTGCCAGCAGTTTACGGCAGGGGGGCTACACCTTC.

The chain links TRBV27 to TRBJ1-1, with unresolved D. Between the trimmed V and J ends, which lost 1 base and 4 bases, there was a span of 16 bases. The germline CDR1 and CDR2 sequences are MNHEY and SMNVEV (reference sequence). The CDR3 has 16 amino acids. The CDR3 loop is CASSLLAPRGPTEAFF. Here the CDR3 DNA reads TGTGCCAGCAGTTTATTAGCCCCAAGAGGGCCCACTGAAGCTTTCTTT.

In this sample, this clone turned up once. The chain combines TRBV5-1 with TRBJ2-3; tentative D call: TRBD2 (6 bases). Germline V gene data show CDR1 as SGHRS and CDR2 as YFSETQ. The V and J ends lost 7 bases and 0 bases respectively, with 15 bases between them. The CDR3 covers 15 residues. The CDR3 region is CASRRTGESTDTQYF. The CDR3 DNA sequence: TGCGCCAGCCGCCGCACGGGGGAGAGCACAGATACGCAGTATTTT.

The V and J genes are TRBV5-1 and TRBJ1-5; the match to TRBD1 covers 8 bases. V lost 10 bases to trimming and J lost 6 bases; unmatched junction nucleotides: 9. This CDR3 has 13 residues. Germline V gene sequence: CDR1 SGHRS, CDR2 YFSETQ. CDR3 in amino acids: CAGGNGTGQPQHF. The CDR3, as DNA: TGCGCCGGGGGAAACGGGACAGGTCAGCCCCAGCATTTT. Supplemented by reference TRBV5-1 and TRBJ1-5, the full variable domain reads KAGVTQTPRYLIKTRGQQVTLSCSPISGHRSVSWYQQTPGQGLQFLFEYFSETQRNKGNFPGRFSGRQFSNSRSEMNVSTLELGDSALYLCAGGNGTGQPQHFGDGTRLSIL.

The rearrangement joins TRBV6-5 to TRBJ2-1, with 7 positions matching TRBD1. Germline CDR1 reads MNHEY; CDR2 reads SVGAGI. Trimming removed 2 bases from V and 6 bases from J; junction bases left unmatched: 7. The CDR3 contains 15 residues. CDR3 nucleotides: TGTGCCAGCAGTTACGTCCGGGACAGTCCCAATGAGCAGTTCTTC. This translates into CASSYVRDSPNEQFF.

V usage is TRBV4-3 and J usage is TRBJ2-1; TRBD2 agrees at 12 bases. There are 17 residues in the CDR3. V lost 1 base, J lost 4 bases, and 5 bases stayed unmatched. CDR1 is LGHNA and CDR2 is YSLEER in the germline V gene. The CDR3 here is CASSQAWTSGAYNEQFF. CDR3 nucleotide sequence: TGCGCCAGCAGCCAAGCCTGGACTAGCGGGGCGTACAATGAGCAGTTCTTC.

The chain employs TRBV5-1 and TRBJ1-4; D gene uncertain. V lost 6 bases to trimming and J lost 8 bases, with 8 bases between them. The CDR3 has 11 amino acids. Germline lookup yields CDR1 SGHRS and CDR2 YFSETQ. DNA for the CDR3: TGCGCCAGCACCTTCGGGGAAAAACTGTTTTTT. Its translation is CASTFGEKLFF.